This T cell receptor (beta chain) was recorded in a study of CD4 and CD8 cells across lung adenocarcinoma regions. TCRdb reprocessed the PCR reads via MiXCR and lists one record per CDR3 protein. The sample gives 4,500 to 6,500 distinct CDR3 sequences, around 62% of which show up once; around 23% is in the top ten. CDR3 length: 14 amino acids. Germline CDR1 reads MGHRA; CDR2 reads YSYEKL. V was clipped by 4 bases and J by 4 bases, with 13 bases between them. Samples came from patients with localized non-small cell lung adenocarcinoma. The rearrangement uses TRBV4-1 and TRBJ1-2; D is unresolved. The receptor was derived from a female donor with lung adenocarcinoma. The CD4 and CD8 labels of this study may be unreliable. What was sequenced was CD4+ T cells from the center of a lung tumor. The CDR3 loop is CASSRSQAGYGYTF. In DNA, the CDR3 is TGCGCCAGCAGCCGGAGTCAAGCGGGCTATGGCTACACCTTC.